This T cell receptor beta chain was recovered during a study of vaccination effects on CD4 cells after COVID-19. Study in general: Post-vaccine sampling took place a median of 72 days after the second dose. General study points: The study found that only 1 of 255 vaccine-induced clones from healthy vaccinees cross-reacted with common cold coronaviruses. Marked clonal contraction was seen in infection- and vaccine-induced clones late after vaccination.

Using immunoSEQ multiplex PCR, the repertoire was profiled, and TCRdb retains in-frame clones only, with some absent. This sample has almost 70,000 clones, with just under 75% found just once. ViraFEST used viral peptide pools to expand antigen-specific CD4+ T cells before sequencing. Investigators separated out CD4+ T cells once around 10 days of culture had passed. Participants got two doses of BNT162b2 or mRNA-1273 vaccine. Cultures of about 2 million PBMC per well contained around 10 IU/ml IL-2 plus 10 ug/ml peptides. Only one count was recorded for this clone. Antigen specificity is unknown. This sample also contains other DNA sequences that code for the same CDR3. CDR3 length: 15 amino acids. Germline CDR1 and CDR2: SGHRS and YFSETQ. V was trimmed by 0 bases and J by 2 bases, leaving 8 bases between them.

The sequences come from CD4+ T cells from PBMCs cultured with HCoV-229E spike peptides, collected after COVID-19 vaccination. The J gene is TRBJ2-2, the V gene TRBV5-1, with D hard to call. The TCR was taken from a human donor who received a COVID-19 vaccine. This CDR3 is CASSLAAGNTGELFF. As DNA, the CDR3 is TGCGCCAGCAGCTTGGCGGCAGGTAACACCGGGGAGCTGTTTTTT.